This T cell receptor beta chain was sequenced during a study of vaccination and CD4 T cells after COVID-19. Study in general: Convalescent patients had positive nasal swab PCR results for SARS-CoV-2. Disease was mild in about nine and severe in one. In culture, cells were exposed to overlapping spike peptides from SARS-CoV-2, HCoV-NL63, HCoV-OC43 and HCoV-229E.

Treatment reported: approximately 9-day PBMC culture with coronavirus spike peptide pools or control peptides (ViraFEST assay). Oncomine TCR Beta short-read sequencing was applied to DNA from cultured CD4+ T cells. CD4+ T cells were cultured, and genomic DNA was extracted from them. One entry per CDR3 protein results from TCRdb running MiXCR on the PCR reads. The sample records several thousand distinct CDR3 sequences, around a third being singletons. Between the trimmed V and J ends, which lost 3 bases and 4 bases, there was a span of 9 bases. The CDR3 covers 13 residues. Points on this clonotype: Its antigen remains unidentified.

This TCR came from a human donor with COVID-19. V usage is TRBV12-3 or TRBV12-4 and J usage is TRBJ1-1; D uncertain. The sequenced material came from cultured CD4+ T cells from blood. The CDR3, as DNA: TGTGCCAGCAGTTTTGGACCAGCCACTGAAGCTTTCTTT. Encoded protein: CASSFGPATEAFF.